This T cell receptor beta chain was identified in a study of cytomegalovirus exposure and HLA in healthy donors (TCRdb year 2017). Concerning the study at large: According to an earlier analysis of 587 of the donors, about 190 million T cells yielded 90 million to 140 million unique TCR beta sequences and approximately 280 Gb of sequence data. An earlier analysis of around 640 of the donors used high-throughput TCR beta sequencing to judge whether each TCR beta V gene segment behaved as functional or pseudogenic. Both class I and class II loci were covered by HLA typing, at four-digit resolution. The study aimed to test whether cataloging public T cell receptors could reveal signatures of past pathogen exposure. To study patterns of TCR occurrence, a later analysis re-analyzed previously published TCR beta repertoires from around 660 donors and added high-resolution HLA genotyping. The number of typed donors differed by locus: 629-630 for A, B, C, DRB1 and DQB1; some 500 for DQA1; 606 for DPA1; and around 450 for DPB1. The study used immunosequencing to profile the T cell repertoires of approximately 650 subjects and linked those repertoires to cytomegalovirus serostatus. In addition to the first cohort of 666 subjects, a separate validation cohort of approximately 120 different subjects was used. Roughly 5 DR-DQ haplotypes were handled as single units for association and clustering, since linkage in the cohort was strong. High-throughput TCR immunosequencing, statistical association of individual TCRs with disease status, and machine learning were combined to predict cytomegalovirus infection status. In the later analysis, no new phenotypic data were used to find candidate immune exposures; instead, reliance was placed on TCR beta sequences and their occurrence across donors. Across 300 to 400 genotyped donors of the cohort, an average of approximately 240,000 unique TCR beta nucleotide sequences per donor were sequenced, and roughly 17% of those sequences were non-productive. An early release covering about 600 HLA-typed donors comprised around 300 gigabases of sequencing data and approximately 80 million unique TCR sequences. Donor age, sex, ethnicity and CMV serostatus were compiled alongside the repertoire data. Genome-wide SNP genotypes for about three fifths of the roughly 670 donors were used in a later genetic analysis, which treated that subset as a discovery cohort. Every discovery cohort repertoire had been produced on one sequencing platform. Of the approximately 400 genotyped donors, 70% to 90% were placed in the genetic ancestry cluster associated with self-reported Caucasian donors. Points the paper makes about the study in general: A further reported finding was that TCR beta sequences accurately predicted the HLA-A and HLA-B alleles for most subjects in the first cohort. Presence/absence analyses assumed roughly uniform sequencing depth across donors, an assumption that may not hold. A total of 164 TCR beta chains were listed by the study as associated with cytomegalovirus. In vitro tests confirmed that a few of the cytomegalovirus-associated TCR beta chains recognize cytomegalovirus antigens. A later analysis reported that several top co-occurrence clusters appeared linked to parvovirus B19, influenza, CMV and Epstein-Barr virus. Specific HLA alleles were associated with 15,000 to 20,000 TCR beta sequences at a false discovery rate of 0.05 in a later analysis. It was suggested by the authors that the approach could potentially be generalized to other disease states and immunological phenotypes. Strong co-occurrence of HLA alleles, especially DR and DQ, made assigning TCR associations to individual alleles difficult. Because counts were too low, roughly 17 rarely observed V segments, including chromosome 9 orphons, were left out of the earlier analysis of some 640 of the donors. A later analysis found that HLA-associated TCR beta chains were more clonally expanded and had lower generation probabilities than equally common non-associated chains. According to a later analysis, most CMV-associated TCR beta chains appeared to be HLA-restricted, and the HLA associations seemed to be driven largely by CMV exposure. Broadly in line with IMGT annotations, most TCR beta V segments showed up in productive rearrangements about 87% or about 30% of the time in an earlier analysis of roughly 590 of the donors. A group of highly shared sequence variants was considered likely to be a technical artifact of the sequencing pipeline. Correlated functional status among segregating V segments might reflect linkage disequilibrium, but an unknown experimental factor could not be ruled out. A later genetic analysis reported fewer N-insertions in productive TCRs among donors in an Asian-associated ancestry cluster than the roughly 650-donor mean. Some IMGT-functional V segments, including TRBV6-2 and TRBV6-3, could not be distinguished by the 87-base-pair reads and were therefore excluded. An association between a missense DCLRE1C variant and V-gene and J-gene trimming of TCR beta chains was found in a later genetic analysis and replicated in an independent cohort. The cohort was sequenced for TCR beta chains only, and without alpha or paired-chain data the features that could be detected were limited. HLA typing was unavailable for some donors at each locus, so association tests used only the typed subset. Most TCR sequences were seen in very few donors, while some public TCRs were found in many individuals. Cytomegalovirus status was reported to be diagnosed by the classifier with high specificity and sensitivity in both the original and validation cohorts. The only immune exposure information available for the cohort was CMV serostatus. According to a later analysis, TCR association rates differed among HLA loci, with DRB1 alleles showing the most associated TCRs and HLA-C alleles showing the fewest.

The cohort comprised several hundred healthy bone marrow donors. Cohort members were all nominally healthy when sampled, although unrecorded immune exposures were likely present. The donor was CMV seronegative and belonged to the group of 350 or so seronegative cohort members. A peripheral blood sample was provided by each donor, and peripheral blood mononuclear cells were used for TCR beta sequencing. Genomic DNA was extracted from the blood cell samples with the Qiagen DNeasy Blood Extraction Kit. Library construction relied on the immunoSEQ multiplex PCR assay. For the multiplex PCR, a mixture combining 60 forward primers for TCR Vbeta segments and 13 reverse primers for TCR Jbeta segments was used. The CDR3 region of rearranged TCR beta genes was amplified from genomic DNA by a multiplex PCR assay. The Illumina HiSeq System was used to sequence the amplified TCR beta libraries as 87-base-pair reads. The source study handled its data this way. Across the roughly 670 repertoires, a later analysis counted approximately 83 million unique TCR beta chains, roughly 11 million of which were shared by at least two donors. A nearest-neighbor algorithm error-corrected the raw reads and collapsed the reads into unique sequences, merging closely related sequences to remove PCR and sequencing errors. Alignment of CDR3 sequences to IMGT reference sequences was used to assign V, D and J gene segments. For a sequence to be retained, a match of at least six nucleotides to both a V gene segment and a J gene segment was required. Rearrangements were classified as productive when the CDR3 lacked stop codons and remained in frame with V and J, and all other rearrangements were classified as non-productive. CDR3 was defined by IMGT convention, running from the second conserved V-encoded cysteine to the conserved J-encoded phenylalanine. Sequences without an unambiguous match to a single V gene segment were excluded from the earlier analysis of about 600 of the donors. In an earlier analysis of a few hundred of the donors, V segments were called functional above 56.7% productive rearrangements and were called segregating when the between-donor standard deviation exceeded 5%. A statistical classification framework was built for diagnosing cytomegalovirus status from the catalog of TCR beta chain sequences. A later analysis assigned V and J genes by comparing TCR nucleotide sequences with IMGT/GENE-DB human TR gene sequences. In a later analysis, CDR3 sequences and most-parsimonious VDJ recombination scenarios were assigned using the TCRdist pipeline. In a later analysis, each TCR beta chain was defined by its CDR3 amino acid sequence together with its V-gene family, and reads without a unique V-gene family were excluded. As a way to deal with suspected cross-contamination and a sequencing artifact, a later analysis dropped 450 to 600 nucleotide sequences that were highly shared and had low generation probability. In a later analysis, a clonal expansion index was calculated for each public chain from normalized within-repertoire ranks of inferred template counts. In a later analysis, generation probabilities were computed using a VDJ recombination model fitted to out-of-frame rearrangements, and the results were checked against IGoR. A later analysis scored TCR-TCR, TCR-HLA and TCR-CMV co-occurrence with hypergeometric tests, applying a repertoire-size bias correction to TCR pairs. False discovery rates were estimated in a later analysis by permuting HLA or CMV assignments 20 times. In a later analysis, co-occurring TCRs were grouped using DBSCAN, with TCRdist sequence similarity added in when clustering inside HLA-allele-positive subsets. Repertoires with fewer than 30,000 or more than 120,000 public chains, plus five repertoires with anomalous nucleotide sharing, were excluded from co-occurrence clustering. TCRdb carries this immuneACCESS record with in-frame sequences only. Its versions omit some clonotypes, under half of them owing to an unresolved V gene in the studies checked, with the rest unexplained. The DNA was the basis for D and trimming; V, J and clone size are from that table. The sample's table covers about 46,000 clones. Roughly 1% of the sample belongs to the ten largest clones.

From the cysteine up to the phenylalanine, the CDR3 has a length of 14 residues. Just CDR3 DNA is preserved here, 42 bases in frame from base 1. V is pruned by 0 bases and J by 7 bases, leaving 4 bases of the junction without a gene match. The germline V gene (reference sequence) sets CDR1 to LNHNV and CDR2 to YYDKDF. On this clone itself: Its antigen specificity is not known.

The rearrangement joined TRBV15 to TRBJ1-2; TRBD1 matches 8 bases in the middle. Sequenced material: PBMCs. The TCR originated in a woman in her thirties or forties in good health and CMV-seronegative. The CDR3: CATSRDNQGAGYTF. The bases are TGTGCCACCAGCAGAGATAATCAGGGGGCTGGCTACACCTTC.